This is a list of T cell receptor beta chains from one sample in a study of shared clonotypes between healthy human individuals. Only in-frame clones appear in the TCRdb table, and some are missing; sequencing was by immunoSEQ multiplex PCR. The profile shows some 1.5 million clones, about 96% of them singletons. Sequenced material: naive CD4+ T cells sorted from blood. The receptors stem from a man aged 25-45 years in good health. Each CDR3 is given with its conserved first and last residue. The D gene is left open where the match is weak. The listing skips clone size in some rows; elsewhere it reads once, few, many or a size class.

cdr3_nt,cdr3_aa,j_call,clone_size,d_call,v_call
TGTGCCACAGCAGGAGGGGGCGAGCAGTACTTC,CATAGGGEQYF,TRBJ2-7,-,-,TRBV28
TGTGCCAGCAGTTTGGGGGGAGGGCCACATACGCAGTATTTT,CASSLGGGPHTQYF,TRBJ2-3,-,TRBD2,TRBV27
TGTGCCAGCAGCTTAGTTGGCGGGGGCCAGTACTTC,CASSLVGGGQYF,TRBJ2-7,-,-,TRBV7-6
TGCAGCGTCGCCACAGGGACAGATACGCAGTATTTT,CSVATGTDTQYF,TRBJ2-3,-,-,TRBV29-1
TGTGCCAGCAGTTTCGGTTTCAAGCCCCAGCATTTT,CASSFGFKPQHF,TRBJ1-5,-,-,TRBV28
TGTGCCAGCAGTTTTCCGGGAGGGTATCAGCCCCAGCATTTT,CASSFPGGYQPQHF,TRBJ1-5,-,-,TRBV28
TGTGCCAGCAGTTACGCCCCGGGGGCTTCCTACGAGCAGTACTTC,CASSYAPGASYEQYF,TRBJ2-7,once,-,TRBV6-5
TGTGCCAGCAGTGCGGACCAAAGCACAGATACGCAGTATTTT,CASSADQSTDTQYF,TRBJ2-3,-,-,TRBV2
TGCGCCAGCAGCTTGGCCTTGGGAGCCGATACGCAGTATTTT,CASSLALGADTQYF,TRBJ2-3,-,-,TRBV5-1
TGCAGCGGATTTGCAACTAATGAAAAACTGTTTTTT,CSGFATNEKLFF,TRBJ1-4,-,-,TRBV29-1
TGTGCCAGCAGTTTCCGCCCAGGATACTCTGGAAACACCATATATTTT,CASSFRPGYSGNTIYF,TRBJ1-3,-,-,TRBV27
TGTGCCAGCAGCGTAACAGGGTTATCCTACGAGCAGTACTTC,CASSVTGLSYEQYF,TRBJ2-7,-,-,TRBV5-2
-,CASSYSFGTGILHF,TRBJ1-5,-,-,TRBV6-5
TGTGCCAGCAGCGAGGGACTAGCGGGAATTTACGAGCAGTACTTC,CASSEGLAGIYEQYF,TRBJ2-7,-,TRBD2,TRBV5-4
TGCGCCAGCAGCTTGAGTCTGTACCAAGAGACCCAGTACTTC,CASSLSLYQETQYF,TRBJ2-5,-,-,TRBV5-1
TGTGCCAGCAGCTTGACAGGGGTTGAGACCCAGTACTTC,CASSLTGVETQYF,TRBJ2-5,-,TRBD1,TRBV5-6
TGTGCCAGTAGTACCCTGTTGGAGGGCCTAGCGAGGGAGACCCAGTACTTC,CASSTLLEGLARETQYF,TRBJ2-5,-,-,TRBV19
TGTGCCAGCAGTCCAGGGACAGGGGGCTCTCAGTTCTTC,CASSPGTGGSQFF,TRBJ2-1,once,TRBD1,TRBV28
TGTGCCAGCAGCGTAGGCACCGGGGGTCAAGAGACCCAGTACTTC,CASSVGTGGQETQYF,TRBJ2-5,-,-,TRBV9
TGTGCCAGCTCACCGGACCGCCCCGGGTTTGAGCAGTTCTTC,CASSPDRPGFEQFF,TRBJ2-1,-,-,TRBV18
TGTGCCTGGAGGGCAGGGATGTACAATGAGCAGTTCTTC,CAWRAGMYNEQFF,TRBJ2-1,once,-,TRBV30
TGCGCCAGCAGCGGTCTGCTAGCGGGAGTGGGTGAGCAGTACTTC,CASSGLLAGVGEQYF,TRBJ2-7,-,TRBD2,TRBV10-1
TGCAGCGTTGGACAGGCCGGCTCTGGAAACACCATATATTTT,CSVGQAGSGNTIYF,TRBJ1-3,-,-,TRBV29-1
TGTGCCAGCAGTTCCTGGGGGGGAACTAATGAAAAACTGTTTTTT,CASSSWGGTNEKLFF,TRBJ1-4,-,-,TRBV6-5
TGTGCCAGCAGCTTGGAAGTTGGACACCGATACAATGAGCAGTTCTTC,CASSLEVGHRYNEQFF,TRBJ2-1,-,-,TRBV5-6
TGCGCCAGCAGCCCCGACAGCTCCTACAATGAGCAGTTCTTC,CASSPDSSYNEQFF,TRBJ2-1,-,-,TRBV5-1
TGTGCCACCCCGGAAGAGGGGGCCGGTAATGAGCAGTTCTTC,CATPEEGAGNEQFF,TRBJ2-1,-,TRBD1,TRBV19
TGCGCCAGCAGCTTGCAAGGCAGATCCATTGAGCAGTTCTTC,CASSLQGRSIEQFF,TRBJ2-1,-,-,TRBV5-1
TGTGCCAGCAGCTTGGTCCAGGGTTATCGCACCGGGGAGCTGTTTTTT,CASSLVQGYRTGELFF,TRBJ2-2,-,-,TRBV5-4
TGCAGCATCGGGGGGTCAGGGGTGCCTAGCATACAAGAGACCCAGTACTTC,CSIGGSGVPSIQETQYF,TRBJ2-5,-,-,TRBV29-1
TGCGCCAGCAGCTTGGCCCGCGGTTCTGAAGCTTTCTTT,CASSLARGSEAFF,TRBJ1-1,-,-,TRBV5-1
TGTGCCACCAGCAGTGGGGGTCTAGCAGATATGGCCGGGGAGCTGTTTTTT,CATSSGGLADMAGELFF,TRBJ2-2,-,-,TRBV15
TGTGCCAGCAGTTTGGACAGGCTTTGGGAAAAACTGTTTTTT,CASSLDRLWEKLFF,TRBJ1-4,-,TRBD1,TRBV28
TGTGCCAGCAGCTTAGTAACTAGCGGAAACACAGATACGCAGTATTTT,CASSLVTSGNTDTQYF,TRBJ2-3,-,TRBD2,TRBV7-2
TGTGCCAGCTCAATGGGACAGGATAATGAAAAACTGTTTTTT,CASSMGQDNEKLFF,TRBJ1-4,-,TRBD1,TRBV18
TGTGCCAGCAGCCAAGAAGGACGGTTACTCGGCTACACCTTC,CASSQEGRLLGYTF,TRBJ1-2,-,-,TRBV14
TGTGCCAGCAGCTTAATAAGGCTAGCGGGAGATCAATACAATGAGCAGTTCTTC,CASSLIRLAGDQYNEQFF,TRBJ2-1,-,TRBD2,TRBV7-3
TGTGCCATCAGCGAGTTTGACAGGGGTCACGAGCAGTACTTC,CAISEFDRGHEQYF,TRBJ2-7,-,TRBD1,TRBV10-3
TGTGCCAGCAGCCTTCGGGACAGACTTCCTTACGAGCAGTACTTC,CASSLRDRLPYEQYF,TRBJ2-7,-,TRBD1,TRBV5-6
TGTGCCAGCAGTGACTCGAGCAGGGGTAATGAGCAGTTCTTC,CASSDSSRGNEQFF,TRBJ2-1,-,-,TRBV6-4
TGTGCCAGCTCACCCAATTTAGGAGAGAACGAGCAGTACTTC,CASSPNLGENEQYF,TRBJ2-7,-,-,TRBV18
TGCGCCAGCCCCCCGTCGGGGTTTCAAGAGACCCAGTACTTC,CASPPSGFQETQYF,TRBJ2-5,-,-,TRBV5-1
TGTGCCAGCAGCTTACACCTCGGGACAGGTGAAGCTTTCTTT,CASSLHLGTGEAFF,TRBJ1-1,-,TRBD1,TRBV7-8
TGTGCCAGCAGTTTAGCTGCGGAAGAGACCCAGTACTTC,CASSLAAEETQYF,TRBJ2-5,-,-,TRBV27
TGCGCCAGCAGCCAAGGCGACACCGGTCCGGCGGGAAACACCATATATTTT,CASSQGDTGPAGNTIYF,TRBJ1-3,-,-,TRBV4-1